A single sample gave rise to the 25 T cell receptor beta chains below, sequenced in a study of T-cell memory formation after mild COVID-19. MiXCR, run by TCRdb on the 5' RACE reads, gives a single entry per CDR3 protein. The sample records a few hundred thousand distinct CDR3 sequences, roughly 16% being singletons. Input material: PBMCs or a T cell subset sorted from them (not recorded which). Every receptor here comes from a man younger than 35 who had mild COVID-19 (a few samples of this study predate the infection). Cell type and time point are not known.

This clonotype was observed a few times. This rearrangement joins TRBV2 to TRBJ1-2; TRBD1 agrees at 7 bases. The germline V gene has CDR1 SNHLY and CDR2 FYNNEI. This CDR3 is 14 amino acids long. Germline trimming cut 7 bases from V and 6 bases from J; bases unmatched to any gene: 11. This CDR3 is CASIRDSVSDGYTF. In nucleotides, the CDR3 is TGTGCCAGCATCCGGGACAGCGTGAGCGATGGCTACACCTTC.

This chain joins TRBV30 and TRBJ1-5, with D unclear. The length of the CDR3 is 14 residues. Germline CDR1 is GTSNPN and CDR2 is SVGIG (reference sequence). V was cut by 2 bases and J by 5 bases, with 13 bases left in between. The CDR3 spells CAWSLRGEYQPQHF. As DNA, the CDR3 is TGTGCCTGGAGTTTGCGGGGAGAGTATCAGCCCCAGCATTTT.

This clonotype was recorded at least ten times. The rearrangement links TRBV7-3 to TRBJ2-3; no clear D gene. V was cut by 4 bases and J by 4 bases, with 6 bases left in between. The CDR3 loop spans 12 amino acids. In germline, CDR1 is SGHTA, CDR2 FQGTGA. This CDR3 reads CASSSGPDTQYF. The DNA for the CDR3 is TGTGCCAGCAGCTCCGGGCCAGATACGCAGTATTTT.

The chain combines TRBV7-6 with TRBJ1-1; a possible D gene is TRBD1 (5 bases). Trimming took 7 bases from V and 4 from J, leaving 19 bases between them. Germline V gives CDR1 SGHVS, CDR2 FNYEAQ. This CDR3 has 15 amino acids. CDR3 residues: CASKPFFGAGTEAFF. The DNA of the CDR3 is TGTGCCAGCAAACCTTTTTTTGGGGCCGGCACTGAAGCTTTCTTT.

This clonotype has a handful of counts. The chain combines TRBV18 with TRBJ1-2; D is unclear. The CDR3 is 11 residues long. CDR1 is KGHSH, CDR2 LQKENI, per germline. V lost 6 bases and J 3 bases, leaving 5 bases between the germline ends. CDR3 bases: TGTGCCAGCTCCCAGGACTATGGCTACACCTTC. Protein product: CASSQDYGYTF. Full variable domain (remainder filled in from reference TRBV18 and TRBJ1-2): NAGVMQNPRHLVRRRGQEARLRCSPMKGHSHVYWYRQLPEEGLKFMVYLQKENIIDESGMPKERFSAEFPKEGPSILRIQQVVRGDSAAYFCASSQDYGYTFGSGTRLTVV.

This clonotype has more than one count but fewer than ten. The chain employs TRBV18 and TRBJ2-7, with 9 bases identical to TRBD1. V trimming: 6 bases; J trimming: 2 bases; junction bases outside the gene matches: 5. Germline V gene data show CDR1 as KGHSH and CDR2 as LQKENI. This CDR3 is 14 amino acids long. The CDR3 loop reads CASSSGTGPYEQYF. DNA of the CDR3: TGTGCCAGCTCCTCCGGGACAGGGCCCTACGAGCAGTACTTC.

The V and J genes are TRBV20-1 and TRBJ2-5, with 10 nucleotides matching TRBD1. CDR1 is DFQATT, CDR2 SNEGSKA, per germline (reference sequence). The CDR3 covers 14 residues. J lost 1 base, V lost 6 bases, and 5 bases had no gene match. CDR3 in amino acids: CSAGQGVIQETQYF. The CDR3, as DNA: TGCAGTGCAGGACAGGGGGTAATCCAAGAGACCCAGTACTTC.

This clonotype was counted only a few times. The genes are TRBV5-1 and TRBJ1-6; D may be TRBD1 (5 bases). This CDR3 is 13 amino acids long. Trimming took off 0 bases at V and 10 bases at J, with 8 bases between the two ends. In germline, CDR1 is SGHRS, CDR2 YFSETQ. CDR3 loop: CASSLEWGSPLHF. Written as DNA, the CDR3 is TGCGCCAGCAGCTTGGAATGGGGGTCACCCCTCCACTTT. The full variable domain, completed using reference TRBV5-1 and TRBJ1-6, is KAGVTQTPRYLIKTRGQQVTLSCSPISGHRSVSWYQQTPGQGLQFLFEYFSETQRNKGNFPGRFSGRQFSNSRSEMNVSTLELGDSALYLCASSLEWGSPLHFGNGTRLTVT.

The chain is built from TRBV20-1 and TRBJ2-1; 15 positions match TRBD2. The CDR3 consists of 14 residues. CDR1 and CDR2 (germline): DFQATT, SNEGSKA (reference sequence). The ends lost 3 bases at V and 12 bases at J; junction bases unmatched: 6. DNA for the CDR3: TGCAGTGCTAGTGCGGGACTAGCGGGGGGTTCGCAGTTCTTC. This gives the protein CSASAGLAGGSQFF.

In its sample, this clonotype was seen a few times. The chain is built from TRBV28 and TRBJ1-5, with 8 bases matching TRBD1. Germline CDR1 is MDHEN and CDR2 is SYDVKM. The CDR3 sequence is 15 residues long. The ends lost 5 bases at V and 6 bases at J; junction bases unmatched: 9. CDR3 nucleotides: TGTGCCAGCAGTCCCCTGGACAGGGACGTTCAGCCCCAGCATTTT. The encoded protein is CASSPLDRDVQPQHF.

This chain connects TRBV7-9 to TRBJ2-5, with 8 bases that match TRBD2. CDR3 size: 14 residues. CDR1 and CDR2 from the germline V gene are SEHNR and FQNEAQ (reference sequence). Unmatched junction bases numbered 4, after V lost 4 bases and J lost 3 bases. CDR3 DNA sequence: TGTGCCAGCAGCTCCTTCGGGGGGGAAGAGACCCAGTACTTC. Amino acids: CASSSFGGEETQYF.

This clonotype was recorded many times. Here the CDR3 DNA reads TGTGCCAGCAGCCAACGGGGGTTGGACACCGGGGAGCTGTTTTTT. Its translation: CASSQRGLDTGELFF. The chain combines TRBV7-2 with TRBJ2-2, with a tentative D call TRBD2 (6 bases). Germline V gives CDR1 SGHTA, CDR2 FQGNSA. The CDR3 length is 15 residues. V dropped 5 bases and J dropped 3 bases, with 13 bases sitting between them.

Many counts were recorded for this clonotype. This chain joins TRBV12-3 or TRBV12-4 and TRBJ1-2; D possibly corresponds to TRBD1 (6 bases). Trimming removed 7 bases from V and 8 bases from J, with 20 bases in between. The CDR3 sequence is 14 residues long. This chain's CDR3 is CASTARALRGGYTF. As DNA, the CDR3 is TGTGCCAGCACCGCGAGGGCCCTCAGGGGCGGCTACACCTTC.

The J gene is TRBJ2-2, the V gene TRBV6-2 or TRBV6-3, with D possibly being TRBD1 or TRBD2 (5 bases each). The length of the CDR3 is 15 residues. Germline values: CDR1 MNHEY, CDR2 SVGEGT. Trimming stripped 3 bases from V and 3 bases from J, with 11 bases between. Here the CDR3 DNA reads TGTGCCAGCAGTTATCGGGACCTTCACACCGGGGAGCTGTTTTTT. It yields the protein CASSYRDLHTGELFF.

This clonotype has at least ten counts. The chain joins TRBV18 to TRBJ2-2, with D uncertain. Germline V gene data show CDR1 as KGHSH and CDR2 as LQKENI. Trimming took off 2 bases at V and 2 bases at J, with 9 bases between the two ends. This CDR3 region has 15 residues. As DNA, the CDR3 is TGTGCCAGCTCACCAGATCTTGGCAACACCGGGGAGCTGTTTTTT. Its protein product is CASSPDLGNTGELFF.

This clonotype was counted a few times. The V and J genes are TRBV6-5 and TRBJ2-6, with D possibly called TRBD1 or TRBD2 (5 bases each). The CDR3 consists of 18 residues. Trimming cost V 6 bases and J 0 bases, with 18 bases left between them. Germline loops: CDR1 MNHEY, CDR2 SVGAGI. CDR3 in amino acids: CASRSTSGRHSGANVLTF. The CDR3 bases are TGTGCCAGCAGATCAACATCGGGACGGCACTCTGGGGCCAACGTCCTGACTTTC.

This clonotype was counted a few times. V is TRBV4-2 and J is TRBJ2-1; 10 bases match TRBD2. Trimming cost V 8 bases and J 6 bases; bases outside gene matches: 4. In germline, CDR1 is LGHNA, CDR2 YNFKEQ. The CDR3 consists of 13 residues. The CDR3 DNA is TGTGCCAGCCGAGTAGCGGGGGGCAATGAGCAGTTCTTC. It codes for CASRVAGGNEQFF.

In DNA form, the CDR3 reads TGTGCCAGCAGCTACCCGAAGGGGACCATATATTTT. Its protein is CASSYPKGTIYF. V gene TRBV12-3 or TRBV12-4 combines with J gene TRBJ1-3; D might be TRBD1 (5 bases). The CDR3 length is 12 residues. The V and J ends lost 6 bases and 10 bases respectively, with 13 bases between them.

The chain joins TRBV6-2 or TRBV6-3 to TRBJ2-7, with D unresolved. The CDR3 is 12 residues long. The germline CDR1 and CDR2 sequences are MNHEY and SVGEGT. V was shortened by 2 bases and J by 3 bases, with 5 bases between the two germline ends. CDR3 region: CASSYRDYEQYV. The CDR3 nucleotides read TGTGCCAGCAGTTACAGGGACTACGAGCAGTACGTC.

This chain links TRBV4-3 with TRBJ1-5, with D unresolved. The CDR3 covers 13 residues. From germline, CDR1 is LGHNA and CDR2 YSLEER. V dropped 0 bases and J dropped 6 bases, with 6 bases sitting between them. The chain's CDR3 is CASSQDGSQPQHF. The CDR3 bases are TGCGCCAGCAGCCAAGATGGCTCTCAGCCCCAGCATTTT.

Many counts were recorded for this clonotype. This sequence joins TRBV4-3 and TRBJ1-2; maybe TRBD1 (5 bases). Germline lookup yields CDR1 LGHNA and CDR2 YSLEER. Trimming stripped 0 bases from V and 8 bases from J, with 19 bases between. The CDR3 runs 16 residues. CDR3 bases: TGCGCCAGCAGCCAAGACTTTACCGGGGCCTTCCGCGGCTACACCTTC. This translates into CASSQDFTGAFRGYTF.

This clonotype appeared a few times. The chain recombines TRBV29-1 with TRBJ2-2, with 10 bases lining up with TRBD1. Germline V lookup: CDR1 SQVTM, CDR2 ANQGSEA. With V trimmed by 3 bases and J by 3 bases, 4 bases remained unmatched. The CDR3 is 15 amino acids. The CDR3 DNA is TGCAGCGTTGAGCCGGGACAGGGGCACACCGGGGAGCTGTTTTTT. Its translation: CSVEPGQGHTGELFF.

This clonotype was observed a handful of times. The chain combines TRBV5-1 with TRBJ2-3; 12 bases map to TRBD2. Germline assignment: CDR1 SGHRS and CDR2 YFSETQ. With V trimmed by 4 bases and J by 2 bases, 5 bases remained unmatched. There are 16 residues in the CDR3. The CDR3 coding sequence is TGCGCCAGCAGCCTGGGACTAGCGGGCCTCACAGATACGCAGTATTTT. It specifies CASSLGLAGLTDTQYF.

For the CDR3, the DNA is TGCGCCAGCAGTCCCATTCGACGAAGTGCGGCCCAGTACTTC. Amino acids: CASSPIRRSAAQYF. This chain joins TRBV23-1 and TRBJ2-5; unclear D gene. TRBV23-1 carries the ORF label, with uncertain function. V was clipped by 4 bases and J by 9 bases, with 18 bases between them. The length of the CDR3 is 14 residues.

This clonotype showed up just a few times. The genes are TRBV7-4 and TRBJ1-1, with D unclear. V lost 1 base, J lost 0 bases, and 12 bases lay in between. This CDR3 region has 16 residues. Germline CDR1 reads SGHVT; CDR2 reads SQSDAQ. The CDR3 reads CASSLEISVMNTEAFF. CDR3 in DNA: TGTGCCAGCAGCTTAGAAATATCGGTGATGAACACTGAAGCTTTCTTT.